This TCR beta chain was identified in a study of shared clonotypes between healthy human individuals. Germline CDR1 reads PRHDT; CDR2 reads FYEKMQ (reference sequence). The CDR3 has 14 amino acids. V lost 5 bases, J lost 2 bases, and 12 bases lay in between. Repertoires were generated with immunoSEQ multiplex PCR, while TCRdb's copy carries only in-frame clones and drops some. Of a few hundred thousand clones listed, 95% to 97% are singletons. This receptor was taken from a man aged 25 to 45 in good health. Sequenced material: memory CD8+ T cells sorted from blood. Documented subset: CD45RO+ cells pooled with CCR7-negative TemRA cells. The rearrangement uses TRBV13 and TRBJ2-5, with a tentative D call TRBD2 (6 bases). CDR3 residues: CASSGGIRQETQYF. In nucleotides, the CDR3 is TGTGCCAGCAGCGGCGGGATTAGGCAAGAGACCCAGTACTTC. Full variable domain (outside the CDR3, taken from reference TRBV13 and TRBJ2-5): AAGVIQSPRHLIKEKRETATLKCYPIPRHDTVYWYQQGPGQDPQFLISFYEKMQSDKGSIPDRFSAQQFSDYHSELNMSSLELGDSALYFCASSGGIRQETQYFGPGTRLLVL.